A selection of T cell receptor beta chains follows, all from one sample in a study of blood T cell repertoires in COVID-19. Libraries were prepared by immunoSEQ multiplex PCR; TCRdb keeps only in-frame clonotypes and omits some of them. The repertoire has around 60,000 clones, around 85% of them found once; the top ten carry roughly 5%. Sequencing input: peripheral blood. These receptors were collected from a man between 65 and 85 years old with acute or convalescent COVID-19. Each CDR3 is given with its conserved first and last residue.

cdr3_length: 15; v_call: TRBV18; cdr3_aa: CASSPGQGGNQPQHF
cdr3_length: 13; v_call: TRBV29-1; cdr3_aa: CSVLTGGGQPQHF
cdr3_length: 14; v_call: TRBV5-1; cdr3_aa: CASSFRGSTDTQYF
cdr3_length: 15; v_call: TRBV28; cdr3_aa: CASRWAPNSNQPQHF
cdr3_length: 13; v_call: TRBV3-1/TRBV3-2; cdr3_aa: CASSQLYSNEQFF
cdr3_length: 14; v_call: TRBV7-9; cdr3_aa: CASRPAGADYGYTF
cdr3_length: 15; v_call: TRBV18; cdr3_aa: CASSLSESSYNEQFF
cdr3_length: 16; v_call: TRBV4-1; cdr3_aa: CASSQAGTGSLYEQYF
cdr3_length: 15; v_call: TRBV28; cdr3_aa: CASSGWDRANTEAFF
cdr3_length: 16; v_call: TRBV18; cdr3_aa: CASSPLAGVTQDTQYF
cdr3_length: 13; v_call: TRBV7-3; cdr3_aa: CASAQGQGSGYTF
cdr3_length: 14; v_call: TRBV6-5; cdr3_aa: CASSLSQAQETQYF
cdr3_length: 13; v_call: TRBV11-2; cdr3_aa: CASSPDQGLEQFF